The 11 T cell receptor beta chains below come from one sample, sequenced in a study of CD8+ T cells in alopecia areata listed by TCRdb under 2018. This specimen's time point label, interpreted: about 4 weeks on oral tofacitinib. In the paper's terms, the treatment or condition label means: oral pan-JAK inhibitor, 5-10 mg twice daily. The library relied on the immunoSEQ multiplex PCR assay. To provide template for TCR sequencing, every sample had RNA extracted and reverse transcribed into cDNA. Drawn from immuneACCESS, this table holds only the in-frame rearrangements with V and J called that TCRdb kept. Clones are partly lost; checked studies trace under half to an unresolved V gene and leave the rest unexplained. Within this sample are approximately 170,000 clones, with around 56% of them counted one time only. The ten largest clones capture 0.65% to 0.7% of the sample. The material was CD4+ T cells sorted from blood, obtained at week 4, from a patient treated with tofacitinib. The source of these receptors is a human donor with alopecia areata.

The chain is built from TRBV29-1 and TRBJ2-3; D is undetermined. The CDR3 is 16 amino acids. V shed 2 bases and J shed 5 bases, with 20 bases lying between them. Germline V lookup: CDR1 SQVTM, CDR2 ANQGSEA. The CDR3, as DNA: TGCAGCGTTGAACCCCGGGCTAGGCCTATAGGAGATACGCAGTATTTT. This codes for CSVEPRARPIGDTQYF.

Worth noting for this clone: Other DNA sequences in the same sample also yield this CDR3. The chain carries TRBV5-1 and TRBJ1-1, with no clear D. Trimming removed 0 bases at V and 1 base at J, with 7 bases between. This CDR3 comprises 14 residues. Germline V CDR1 and CDR2: SGHRS, YFSETQ. DNA of the CDR3: TGCGCCAGCAGCTTGGCCGCAGCGAACACTGAAGCTTTCTTT. Its translation is CASSLAAANTEAFF.

For this clone: At the DNA level, this CDR3 is encoded by other sequences in the same sample as well. The chain combines TRBV29-1 with TRBJ2-5, with unresolved D. Per germline, CDR1 SQVTM and CDR2 ANQGSEA. This CDR3 has 10 residues. V lost 6 bases and J 5 bases, leaving 7 bases between the germline ends. CDR3 bases: TGCAGCGTCGCAGTGGAGACCCAGTACTTC. Protein: CSVAVETQYF.

This rearrangement joins TRBV29-1 to TRBJ2-7, with D possibly TRBD2 on 5 matching bases. CDR1 SQVTM and CDR2 ANQGSEA come from the germline V gene. Trimming shortened V by 2 bases and J by 1 base, and 6 bases separated the two germline ends. This CDR3 has 12 residues. DNA of the CDR3: TGCAGCGTTGAACGCGGGTCCTACGAGCAGTACTTC. Translating gives CSVERGSYEQYF.

V usage is TRBV5-4 and J usage is TRBJ2-2, with a weak D call TRBD1 (6 bases). This CDR3 is built from 15 residues. The V end lost 4 bases, the J end lost 6 bases, and 16 bases lay between the germline ends. Germline V gives CDR1 SGHNT, CDR2 YYREEE (reference sequence). The CDR3 is CASSTLRGQSGELFF. CDR3 nucleotide sequence: TGTGCCAGCAGCACCCTCCGGGGACAATCCGGGGAGCTGTTTTTT.

The chain combines TRBV29-1 with TRBJ2-7, with D tentatively TRBD1 or TRBD2 (5 bases each). The V gene's germline CDR1 is SQVTM and CDR2 ANQGSEA. The CDR3 has 13 amino acids. V dropped 6 bases and J dropped 3 bases, with 15 bases sitting between them. This CDR3 reads CSVTPGPIYEQYF. DNA for the CDR3: TGCAGCGTGACGCCGGGACCGATCTACGAGCAGTACTTC.

This clone was seen a few times. The chain joins TRBV14 to TRBJ2-5; D might be TRBD1 (5 bases). CDR3 length: 14 residues. V gave up 2 bases and J gave up 5 bases, with 12 bases separating them. Germline-derived CDR1 and CDR2 are SGHDN and FVKESK. CDR3 loop: CASSQFDSRETQYF. The CDR3 nucleotides are TGTGCCAGCAGCCAATTTGACAGTAGGGAGACCCAGTACTTC.

The chain joins TRBV28 to TRBJ2-7, with 12 positions matching TRBD1. The CDR3 totals 14 residues. Germline V gene data show CDR1 as MDHEN and CDR2 as SYDVKM. The CDR3 here is CAALGTGGQYEQYF. As DNA, the CDR3 is TGTGCGGCCCTTGGGACAGGGGGCCAATACGAGCAGTACTTC.

The chain combines TRBV11-2 with TRBJ2-4, with TRBD1 as a possible D gene (6 bases). V dropped 0 bases and J dropped 3 bases, with 15 bases sitting between them. The CDR3 consists of 17 residues. The germline V gene has CDR1 SGHAT and CDR2 FQNNGV. The chain's CDR3 is CASSLDRDKNFKNIQYF. The CDR3 coding sequence is TGTGCCAGCAGCTTAGATAGGGACAAAAATTTCAAAAACATTCAGTACTTC.

This clone was seen only once. The chain couples TRBV5-5 to TRBJ2-5; 13 bases are a match to TRBD2. Germline lookup yields CDR1 SGHKS and CDR2 YYEKEE (reference sequence). CDR3 size: 14 residues. V shed 1 base, J shed 7 bases, and the junction held 1 base outside the gene matches. CDR3 in amino acids: CASSLTSGRATQYF. The CDR3 region has the DNA TGTGCCAGCAGCTTGACTAGCGGGAGGGCGACCCAGTACTTC.

The V call is TRBV9, the J call TRBJ2-2, with 9 bases fitting TRBD1. V was clipped by 2 bases and J by 4 bases; unmatched bases: 3. The CDR3 extends over 15 amino acids. CDR1 is SGDLS and CDR2 is YYNGEE in the germline V gene. The CDR3 nucleotides read TGTGCCAGCAGCGTTCGGGACAGGGTCACCGGGGAGCTGTTTTTT. Translated, it gives CASSVRDRVTGELFF.